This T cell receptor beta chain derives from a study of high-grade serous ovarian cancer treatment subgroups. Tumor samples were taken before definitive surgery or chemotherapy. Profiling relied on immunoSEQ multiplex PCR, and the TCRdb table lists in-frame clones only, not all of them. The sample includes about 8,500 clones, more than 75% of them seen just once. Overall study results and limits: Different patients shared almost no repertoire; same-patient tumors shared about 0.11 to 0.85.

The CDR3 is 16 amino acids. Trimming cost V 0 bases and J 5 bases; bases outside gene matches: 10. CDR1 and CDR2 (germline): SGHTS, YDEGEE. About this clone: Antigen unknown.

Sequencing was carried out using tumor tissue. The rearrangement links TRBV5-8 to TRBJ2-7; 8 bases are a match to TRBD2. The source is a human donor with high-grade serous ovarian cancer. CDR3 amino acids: CASSLGLPGGSDEQYF. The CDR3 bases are TGTGCCAGCAGCTTGGGCCTCCCGGGAGGGTCCGACGAGCAGTACTTC.